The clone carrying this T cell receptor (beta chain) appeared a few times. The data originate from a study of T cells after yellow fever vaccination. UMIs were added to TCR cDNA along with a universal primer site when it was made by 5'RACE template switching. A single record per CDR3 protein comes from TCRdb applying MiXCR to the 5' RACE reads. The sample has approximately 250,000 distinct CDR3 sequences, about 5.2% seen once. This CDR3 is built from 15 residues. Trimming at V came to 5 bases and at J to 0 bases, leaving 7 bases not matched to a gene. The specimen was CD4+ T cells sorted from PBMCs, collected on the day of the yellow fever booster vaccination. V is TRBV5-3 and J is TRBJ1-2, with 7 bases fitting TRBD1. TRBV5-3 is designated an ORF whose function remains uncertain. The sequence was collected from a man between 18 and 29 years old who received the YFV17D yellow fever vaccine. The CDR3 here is CARRSAGTANYGYTF. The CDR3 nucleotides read TGTGCCAGAAGATCCGCCGGGACAGCTAACTATGGCTACACCTTC.